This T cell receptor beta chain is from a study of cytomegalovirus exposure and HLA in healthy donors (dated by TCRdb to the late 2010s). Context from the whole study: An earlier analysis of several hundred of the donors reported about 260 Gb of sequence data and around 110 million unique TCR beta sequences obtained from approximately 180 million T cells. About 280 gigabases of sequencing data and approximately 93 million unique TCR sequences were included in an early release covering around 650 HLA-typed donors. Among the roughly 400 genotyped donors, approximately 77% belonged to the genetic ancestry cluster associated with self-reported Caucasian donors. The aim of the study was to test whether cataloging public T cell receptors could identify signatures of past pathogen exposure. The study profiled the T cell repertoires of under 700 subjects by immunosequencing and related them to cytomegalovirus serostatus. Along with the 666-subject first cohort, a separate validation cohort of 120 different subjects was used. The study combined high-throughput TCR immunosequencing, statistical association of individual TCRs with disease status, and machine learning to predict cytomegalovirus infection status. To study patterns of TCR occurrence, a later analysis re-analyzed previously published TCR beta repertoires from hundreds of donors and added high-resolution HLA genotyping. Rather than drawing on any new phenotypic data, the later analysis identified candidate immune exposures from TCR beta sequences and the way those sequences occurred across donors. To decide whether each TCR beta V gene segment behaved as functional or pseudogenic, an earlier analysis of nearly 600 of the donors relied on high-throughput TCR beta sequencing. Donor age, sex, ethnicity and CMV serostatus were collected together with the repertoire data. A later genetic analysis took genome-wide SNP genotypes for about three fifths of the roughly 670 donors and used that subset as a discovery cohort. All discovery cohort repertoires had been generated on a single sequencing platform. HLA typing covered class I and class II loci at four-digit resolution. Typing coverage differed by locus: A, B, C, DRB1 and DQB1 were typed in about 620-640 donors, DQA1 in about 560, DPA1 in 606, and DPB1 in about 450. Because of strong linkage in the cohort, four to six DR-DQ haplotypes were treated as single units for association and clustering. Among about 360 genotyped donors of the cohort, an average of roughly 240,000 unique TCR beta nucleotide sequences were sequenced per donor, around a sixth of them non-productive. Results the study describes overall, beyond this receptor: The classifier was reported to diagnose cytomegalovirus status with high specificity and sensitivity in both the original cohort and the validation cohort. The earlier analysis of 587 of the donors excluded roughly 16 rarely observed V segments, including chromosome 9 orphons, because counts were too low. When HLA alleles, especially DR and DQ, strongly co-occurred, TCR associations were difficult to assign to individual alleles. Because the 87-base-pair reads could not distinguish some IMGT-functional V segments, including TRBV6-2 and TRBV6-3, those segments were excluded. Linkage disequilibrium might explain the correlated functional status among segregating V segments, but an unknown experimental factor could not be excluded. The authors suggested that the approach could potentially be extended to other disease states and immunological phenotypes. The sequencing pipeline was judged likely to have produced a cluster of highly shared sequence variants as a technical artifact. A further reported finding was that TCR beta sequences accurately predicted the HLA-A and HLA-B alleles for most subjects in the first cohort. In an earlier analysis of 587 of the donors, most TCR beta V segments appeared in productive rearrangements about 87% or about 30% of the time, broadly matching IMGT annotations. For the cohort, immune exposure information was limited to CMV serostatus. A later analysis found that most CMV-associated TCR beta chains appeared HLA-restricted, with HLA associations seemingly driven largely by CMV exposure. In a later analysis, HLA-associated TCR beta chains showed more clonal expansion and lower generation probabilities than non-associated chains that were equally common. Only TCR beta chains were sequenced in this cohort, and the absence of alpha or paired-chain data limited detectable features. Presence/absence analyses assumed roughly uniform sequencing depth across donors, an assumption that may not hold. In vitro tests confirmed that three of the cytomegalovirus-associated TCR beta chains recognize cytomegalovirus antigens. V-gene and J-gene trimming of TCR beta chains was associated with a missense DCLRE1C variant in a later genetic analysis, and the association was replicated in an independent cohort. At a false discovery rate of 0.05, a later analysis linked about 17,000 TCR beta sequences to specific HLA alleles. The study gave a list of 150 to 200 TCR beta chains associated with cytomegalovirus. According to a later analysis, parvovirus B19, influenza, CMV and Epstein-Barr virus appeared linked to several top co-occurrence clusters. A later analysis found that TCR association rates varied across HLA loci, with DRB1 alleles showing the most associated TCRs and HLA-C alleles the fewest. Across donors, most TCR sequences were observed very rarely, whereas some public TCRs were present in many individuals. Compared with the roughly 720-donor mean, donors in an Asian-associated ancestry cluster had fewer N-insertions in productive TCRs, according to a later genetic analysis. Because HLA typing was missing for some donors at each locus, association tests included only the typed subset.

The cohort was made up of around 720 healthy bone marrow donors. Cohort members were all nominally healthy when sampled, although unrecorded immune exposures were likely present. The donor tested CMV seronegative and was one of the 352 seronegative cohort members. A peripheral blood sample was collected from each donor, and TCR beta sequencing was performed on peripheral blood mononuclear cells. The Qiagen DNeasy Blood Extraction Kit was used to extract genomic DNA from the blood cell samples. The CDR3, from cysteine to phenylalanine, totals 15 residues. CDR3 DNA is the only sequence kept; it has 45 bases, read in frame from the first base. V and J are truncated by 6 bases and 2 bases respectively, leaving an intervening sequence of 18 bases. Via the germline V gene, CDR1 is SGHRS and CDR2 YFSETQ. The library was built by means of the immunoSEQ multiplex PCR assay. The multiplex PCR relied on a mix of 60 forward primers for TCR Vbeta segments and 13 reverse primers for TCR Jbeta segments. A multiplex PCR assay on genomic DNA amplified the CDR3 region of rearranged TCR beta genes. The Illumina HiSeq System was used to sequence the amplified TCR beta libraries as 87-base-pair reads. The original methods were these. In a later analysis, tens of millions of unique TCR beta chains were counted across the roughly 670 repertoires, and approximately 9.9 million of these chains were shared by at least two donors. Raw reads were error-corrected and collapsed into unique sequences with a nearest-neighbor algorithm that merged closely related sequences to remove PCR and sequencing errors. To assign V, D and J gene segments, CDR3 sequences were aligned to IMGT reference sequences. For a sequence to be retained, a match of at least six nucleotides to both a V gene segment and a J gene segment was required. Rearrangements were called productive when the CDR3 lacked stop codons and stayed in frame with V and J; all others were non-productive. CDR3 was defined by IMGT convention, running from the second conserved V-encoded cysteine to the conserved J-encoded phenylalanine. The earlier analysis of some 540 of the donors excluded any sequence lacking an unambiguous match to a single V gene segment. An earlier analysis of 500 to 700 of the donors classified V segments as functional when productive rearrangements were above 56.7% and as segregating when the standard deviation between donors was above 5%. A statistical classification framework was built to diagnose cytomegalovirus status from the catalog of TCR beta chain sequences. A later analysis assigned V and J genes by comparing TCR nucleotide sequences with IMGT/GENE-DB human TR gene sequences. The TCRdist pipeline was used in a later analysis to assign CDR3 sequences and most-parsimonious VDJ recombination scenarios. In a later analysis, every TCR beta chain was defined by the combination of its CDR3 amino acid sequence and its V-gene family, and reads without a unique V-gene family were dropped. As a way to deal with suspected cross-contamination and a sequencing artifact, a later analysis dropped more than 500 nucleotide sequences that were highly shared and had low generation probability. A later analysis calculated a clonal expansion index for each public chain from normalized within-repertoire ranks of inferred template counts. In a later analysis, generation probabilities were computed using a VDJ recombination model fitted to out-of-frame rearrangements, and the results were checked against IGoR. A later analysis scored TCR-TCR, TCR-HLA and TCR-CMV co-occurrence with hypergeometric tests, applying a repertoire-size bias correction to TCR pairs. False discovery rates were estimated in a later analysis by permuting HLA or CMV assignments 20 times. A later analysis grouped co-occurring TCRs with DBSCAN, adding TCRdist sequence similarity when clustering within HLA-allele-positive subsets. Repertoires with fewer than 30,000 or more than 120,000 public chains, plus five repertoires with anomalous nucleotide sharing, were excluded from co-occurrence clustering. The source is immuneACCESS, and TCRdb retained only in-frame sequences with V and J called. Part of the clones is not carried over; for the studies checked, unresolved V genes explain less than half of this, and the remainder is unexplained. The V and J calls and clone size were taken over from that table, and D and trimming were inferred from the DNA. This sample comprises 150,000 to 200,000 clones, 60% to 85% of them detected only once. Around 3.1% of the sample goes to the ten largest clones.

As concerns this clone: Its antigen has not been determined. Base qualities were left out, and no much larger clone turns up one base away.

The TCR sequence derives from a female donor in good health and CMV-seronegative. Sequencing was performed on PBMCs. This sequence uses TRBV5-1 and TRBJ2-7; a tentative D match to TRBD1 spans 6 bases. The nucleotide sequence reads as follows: TGCGCCAGCAACCTTCTCCCAGGGGTTACCTACGAGCAGTACTTC. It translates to CASNLLPGVTYEQYF. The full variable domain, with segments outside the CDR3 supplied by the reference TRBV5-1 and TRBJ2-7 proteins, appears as KAGVTQTPRYLIKTRGQQVTLSCSPISGHRSVSWYQQTPGQGLQFLFEYFSETQRNKGNFPGRFSGRQFSNSRSEMNVSTLELGDSALYLCASNLLPGVTYEQYFGPGTRLTVT.